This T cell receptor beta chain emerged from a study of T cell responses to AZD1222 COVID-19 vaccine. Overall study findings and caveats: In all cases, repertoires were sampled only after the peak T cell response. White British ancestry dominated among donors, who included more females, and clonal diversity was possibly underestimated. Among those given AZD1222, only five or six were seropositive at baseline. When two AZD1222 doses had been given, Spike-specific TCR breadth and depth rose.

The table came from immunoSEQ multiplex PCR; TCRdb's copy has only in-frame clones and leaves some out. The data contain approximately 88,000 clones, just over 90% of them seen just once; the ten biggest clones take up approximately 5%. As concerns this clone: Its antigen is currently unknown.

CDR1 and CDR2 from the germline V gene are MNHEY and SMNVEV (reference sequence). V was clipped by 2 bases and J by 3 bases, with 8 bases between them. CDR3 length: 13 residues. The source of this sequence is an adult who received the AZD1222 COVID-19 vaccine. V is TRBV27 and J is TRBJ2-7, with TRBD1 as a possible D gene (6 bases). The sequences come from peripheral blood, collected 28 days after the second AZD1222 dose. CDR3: CASSLDRNYEQYF. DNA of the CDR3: TGTGCCAGCAGTTTAGACAGGAACTACGAGCAGTACTTC.